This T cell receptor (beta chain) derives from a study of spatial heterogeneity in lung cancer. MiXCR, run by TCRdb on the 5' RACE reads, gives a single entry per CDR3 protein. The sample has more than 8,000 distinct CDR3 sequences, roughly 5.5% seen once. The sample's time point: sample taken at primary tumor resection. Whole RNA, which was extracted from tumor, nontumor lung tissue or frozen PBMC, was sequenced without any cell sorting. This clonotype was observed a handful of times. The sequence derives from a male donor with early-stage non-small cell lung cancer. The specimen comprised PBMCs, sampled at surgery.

The CDR3 loop reads CASSSLANSGIFEQYF. Written as DNA, the CDR3 is TGTGCCAGCAGTTCCCTTGCCAACAGCGGAATATTCGAGCAGTACTTC. The genes are TRBV28 and TRBJ2-7; maybe TRBD2 (5 bases). V dropped 4 bases and J dropped 6 bases, with 22 bases sitting between them. This CDR3 is 16 amino acids long. Germline-derived CDR1 and CDR2 are MDHEN and SYDVKM.